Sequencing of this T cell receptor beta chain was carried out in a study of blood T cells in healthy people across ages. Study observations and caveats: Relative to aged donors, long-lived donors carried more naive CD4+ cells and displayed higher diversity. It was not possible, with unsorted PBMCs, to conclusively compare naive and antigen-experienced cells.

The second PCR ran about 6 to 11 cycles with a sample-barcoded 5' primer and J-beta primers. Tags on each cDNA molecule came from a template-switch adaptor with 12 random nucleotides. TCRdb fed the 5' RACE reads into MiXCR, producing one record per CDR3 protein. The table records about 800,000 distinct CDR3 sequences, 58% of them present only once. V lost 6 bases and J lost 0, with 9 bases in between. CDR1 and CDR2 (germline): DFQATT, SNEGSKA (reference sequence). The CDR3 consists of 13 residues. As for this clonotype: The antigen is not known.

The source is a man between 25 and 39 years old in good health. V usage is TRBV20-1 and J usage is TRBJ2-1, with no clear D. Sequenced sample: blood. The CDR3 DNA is TGCAGTGCCCGGATAAGCTCCTACAATGAGCAGTTCTTC. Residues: CSARISSYNEQFF.